Sequencing of this T cell receptor (beta chain) was carried out in a study of cytomegalovirus exposure and HLA in healthy donors. Study results and caveats: High sensitivity and specificity were reportedly achieved when the classifier diagnosed cytomegalovirus status. V- and J-gene trimming of TCR beta was linked (in a later analysis) to a missense DCLRE1C variant.

On this clone itself: Its antigen is still unknown.

This CDR3 has 16 amino acids. Germline CDR1 and CDR2: SGHKS and YYEKEE (reference sequence). V lost 0 bases, J lost 7 bases, and 11 bases stayed unmatched. Primers included in the PCR were 60 Vbeta and 13 Jbeta primers. Measured with immunoSEQ multiplex PCR; TCRdb has only the in-frame clones, and not every one. The data contain some 90,000 clones, around 84% of them singletons. Sample: PBMCs. The chain carries TRBV5-5 and TRBJ2-7, with 9 bases lining up with TRBD2. This TCR came from a human donor in good health. The CDR3 spells CASSLAVVAGAGEQYF. The DNA of the CDR3 is TGTGCCAGCAGCTTGGCCGTCGTAGCGGGAGCGGGAGAGCAGTACTTC. The variable domain in full, completed from reference TRBV5-5 and TRBJ2-7, reads DAGVTQSPTHLIKTRGQQVTLRCSPISGHKSVSWYQQVLGQGPQFIFQYYEKEERGRGNFPDRFSARQFPNYSSELNVNALLLGDSALYLCASSLAVVAGAGEQYFGPGTRLTVT.